These 2 T cell receptor beta chains originate from one sample sequenced in a study of CD8 T cells in ankylosing spondylitis. Study conclusions and caveats: Ankylosing spondylitis blood seemed to carry a telltale TCR beta motif made of roughly eight highly homologous variants.

These receptors are not linked to any known antigen. TCRdb reprocessed the 5' RACE reads with MiXCR, giving one entry per CDR3 protein. The sample shows hundreds of thousands of distinct CDR3 sequences, roughly 12% of them seen only once. Sequencing input: blood, either unsorted or a sorted T cell fraction (not recorded which). The receptors stem from a male donor with ankylosing spondylitis.

The chain carries TRBV7-8 and TRBJ2-3; unclear D gene. The germline V and J ends were trimmed by 5 bases and 6 bases, with 6 bases remaining between them. This CDR3 comprises 11 residues. The germline CDR1 and CDR2 sequences are SGHVS and FQNEAQ. CDR3 loop: CASSPVDTQYF. The CDR3 nucleotides read TGTGCCAGCAGCCCGGTGGATACGCAGTATTTT.

The sample holds many counts of this clonotype. The germline gene is not matched at one end of the junction; a read error may be the cause. J is TRBJ2-2 and V is TRBV9; weak D call: TRBD1 (6 bases). This CDR3 has 14 residues. The V gene's germline CDR1 is SGDLS and CDR2 YYNGEE. The DNA of the CDR3 is TGCGCCAGCAGCGTACAGGGTAACACCGGGGAGCTGTTTTTT. This gives the protein CASSVQGNTGELFF. Together with reference TRBV9 and TRBJ2-2, the CDR3 gives the full variable domain: DSGVTQTPKHLITATGQRVTLRCSPRSGDLSVYWYQQSLDQGLQFLIQYYNGEERAKGNILERFSAQQFPDLHSELNLSSLELGDSALYFCASSVQGNTGELFFGEGSRLTVL.